One and the same sample provided the 19 T cell receptor beta chains below, sequenced in a study of control samples from healthy donors and cancer patients. TCRdb's table, derived via immunoSEQ multiplex PCR, lists solely in-frame clones and lacks some. The data contain around 110,000 clones, 80% to 90% of them seen just once; the ten biggest clones take up 1.1%. Source material: PBMCs. The receptor set was obtained from a woman in her forties or fifties with colorectal cancer.

The rearrangement uses TRBV6-5 and TRBJ1-1; the D is unclear. Germline loops: CDR1 MNHEY, CDR2 SVGAGI. The germline V and J ends were trimmed by 2 bases and 3 bases, with 7 bases remaining between them. This CDR3 has 13 amino acids. This CDR3 is CASSYEVDTEAFF. For the CDR3, the DNA is TGTGCCAGCAGTTACGAGGTGGACACTGAAGCTTTCTTT.

V usage is TRBV28 and J usage is TRBJ2-2; 11 bases fit TRBD1. Germline CDR1 reads MDHEN; CDR2 reads SYDVKM. The J segment lost 5 bases and the V segment lost 4 bases, leaving 12 bases of the junction unmatched. The CDR3 length is 18 residues. This chain's CDR3 is CASSYPGQGAGGTGELFF. Written as DNA, the CDR3 is TGTGCCAGCAGTTACCCCGGACAGGGGGCTGGAGGAACCGGGGAGCTGTTTTTT.

This chain links TRBV11-3 with TRBJ2-3, with 15 bases matching TRBD2. The junction had 13 bases not matched to a gene; V was cut back by 4 bases and J by 2 bases. The germline V gene encodes CDR1 SGHNT and CDR2 YENEEA. The CDR3 extends over 20 amino acids. The CDR3 coding sequence is TGTGCCAGCAGCTACGGACGGACTAGCGGGGGGGGATGGGACACAGATACGCAGTATTTT. Encoded protein: CASSYGRTSGGGWDTDTQYF.

This sequence joins TRBV11-2 and TRBJ2-4; D may match TRBD1 or TRBD2 (5 bases each). CDR3 size: 16 residues. In germline, CDR1 is SGHAT, CDR2 FQNNGV. Trimming pared 4 bases from V and 4 bases from J, leaving 17 bases between. CDR3 amino acids: CASSSIRSGQKNIQYF. The CDR3 bases are TGTGCCAGCAGCTCAATCAGGTCGGGGCAAAAAAACATTCAGTACTTC.

The rearrangement uses TRBV19 and TRBJ1-4, with TRBD1 as a possible D gene (6 bases). The germline CDR1 and CDR2 sequences are LNHDA and SQIVND (reference sequence). Trimming pared 5 bases from V and 6 bases from J, leaving 16 bases between. This CDR3 has 15 residues. The CDR3 sequence: CASSASGDVDEKLFF. The CDR3 DNA is TGTGCCAGTAGTGCGTCAGGGGATGTTGATGAAAAACTGTTTTTT.

This sequence joins TRBV4-1 and TRBJ1-3; D remains unclear. This CDR3 has 16 amino acids. Trimming removed 1 base at V and 3 bases at J, with 13 bases between. From germline, CDR1 is MGHRA and CDR2 YSYEKL. The DNA of the CDR3 is TGCGCCAGCAGCCAAGTTCTGTGGGTTTTTGGAAACACCATATATTTT. Amino acids: CASSQVLWVFGNTIYF.

The rearrangement joins TRBV6-1 to TRBJ2-2, with D possibly TRBD1 on 6 matching bases. The CDR3 is 16 residues long. The germline V and J ends were trimmed by 0 bases and 7 bases, with 15 bases remaining between them. Per the germline V gene, CDR1 is MNHNS and CDR2 is SASEGT. In DNA form, the CDR3 reads TGTGCCAGCAGTGAAGCGTTTGGACAGATTCTCGGGGAGCTGTTTTTT. Translated: CASSEAFGQILGELFF.

The chain is built from TRBV6-5 and TRBJ2-7, with 11 bases lining up with TRBD1. This CDR3 contains 14 residues. Germline CDR1 reads MNHEY; CDR2 reads SVGAGI. V lost 6 bases, J lost 6 bases, and 7 bases stayed unmatched. CDR3 sequence (DNA): TGTGCCAGCAGAGCGGACAGGGGGCGACGCGAGCAGTACTTC. It translates to CASRADRGRREQYF.

Here the CDR3 DNA reads TGTGCTAGTGGTTCTTTGGTGGGACAGGGCCTAAGACGGAACACTGAAGCTTTCTTT. Residues: CASGSLVGQGLRRNTEAFF. The chain uses TRBV12-5 and TRBJ1-1; 9 nucleotides agree with TRBD1. Trimming cost V 4 bases and J 1 base; bases outside gene matches: 16. The CDR3 totals 19 residues. Germline V gene sequence: CDR1 LGHNT, CDR2 FRNRAP.

The V gene is TRBV7-3, the J gene TRBJ2-3, with D possibly matching TRBD2 (6 bases). V was shortened by 3 bases and J by 3 bases, with 13 bases between the two germline ends. The V gene's germline CDR1 is SGHTA and CDR2 FQGTGA. This CDR3 contains 15 residues. The DNA for the CDR3 is TGTGCCAGCAGCTTGTGGACGGGGGAGACAGATACGCAGTATTTT. It yields the protein CASSLWTGETDTQYF.

This chain joins TRBV27 and TRBJ1-5; the match to TRBD1 covers 8 bases. The CDR3 extends over 16 amino acids. V shed 2 bases, J shed 4 bases, and the junction held 7 bases outside the gene matches. From germline, CDR1 is MNHEY and CDR2 SMNVEV (reference sequence). The CDR3 DNA follows: TGTGCCAGCAGTTTAAGCGCAGGGGGCATTAATCAGCCCCAGCATTTT. Encoded protein: CASSLSAGGINQPQHF.

The CDR3 DNA sequence: TGTGCCAGCAGCTTAGTCCCCTTGGGACTAGCCCTATCCGAGCAGTACTTC. As protein: CASSLVPLGLALSEQYF. The chain joins TRBV7-9 to TRBJ2-7, with 9 bases lining up with TRBD2. CDR3 size: 17 residues. The germline V gene has CDR1 SEHNR and CDR2 FQNEAQ (reference sequence). Losses at the gene ends were 1 base for V and 6 bases for J; bases not matched to a gene: 13.

This rearrangement joins TRBV5-1 to TRBJ2-2; 7 bases are shared with TRBD1. The CDR3 consists of 15 residues. CDR1 and CDR2 from the germline V gene are SGHRS and YFSETQ. The V and J ends lost 4 bases and 0 bases, in that order; junction bases with no gene match: 3. CDR3 amino acids: CASSLTGTNTGELFF. Here the CDR3 DNA reads TGCGCCAGCAGCCTGACAGGGACGAACACCGGGGAGCTGTTTTTT.

The genes are TRBV4-1 and TRBJ1-1; weak D call: TRBD1 (5 bases). Trimming removed 1 base from V and 7 bases from J, with 13 bases in between. Germline loops: CDR1 MGHRA, CDR2 YSYEKL. The CDR3 consists of 14 residues. In DNA, the CDR3 is TGCGCCAGCAGCCAAGTCGGAGGGGATAATGAAGCTTTCTTT. Its translation is CASSQVGGDNEAFF.

The V gene is TRBV3-1 (or the pseudogene TRBV3-2), the J gene TRBJ2-7; unclear D gene. Germline V gene lookup returns CDR1 LGHDT and CDR2 YNNKEL (reference sequence). V was pared by 2 bases and J by 4 bases, with 9 bases between. The CDR3 loop spans 13 amino acids. The CDR3 nucleotides are TGTGCCAGCAGCCAAAATTCGATTTACGAGCAGTACTTC. Its protein is CASSQNSIYEQYF.

The rearrangement links TRBV9 to TRBJ2-7; tentatively, D is TRBD1 (6 bases). The CDR3 totals 14 residues. The germline V gene has CDR1 SGDLS and CDR2 YYNGEE. V lost 0 bases and J 2 bases, leaving 9 bases between the germline ends. The CDR3 loop reads CASSVEDSPYEQYF. CDR3 DNA: TGTGCCAGCAGCGTAGAGGACAGCCCCTACGAGCAGTACTTC.

This chain links TRBV4-1 with TRBJ1-1; D not certain. The ends were cut back, 0 bases at V and 0 bases at J, with 8 bases in the middle. This CDR3 spans 15 amino acids. Germline V lookup: CDR1 MGHRA, CDR2 YSYEKL. The CDR3 nucleotides are TGCGCCAGCAGCCAAGAGAATTCGATGAACACTGAAGCTTTCTTT. Translating gives CASSQENSMNTEAFF.

The V gene is TRBV7-8, the J gene TRBJ2-1; maybe TRBD2 (5 bases). The CDR3 has 16 residues. Germline CDR1 and CDR2: SGHVS and FQNEAQ. Trimming pared 5 bases from V and 8 bases from J, leaving 22 bases between. The CDR3 DNA is TGTGCCAGCAGCCGAGGAGGATCACGAAGGTTCGATGAGCAGTTCTTC. Amino acids: CASSRGGSRRFDEQFF.

The chain employs TRBV5-1 and TRBJ2-3; D remains unclear. The V end was cut by 5 bases, the J end by 0 bases, with 13 bases between. Germline loops: CDR1 SGHRS, CDR2 YFSETQ. The CDR3 is made up of 15 amino acids. The CDR3 reads CASSGRPTSTDTQYF. CDR3 sequence (DNA): TGCGCCAGCAGTGGCAGGCCTACTAGCACAGATACGCAGTATTTT.